The clone carrying this TCR beta chain was detected many times. Its antigen is not known. This CDR3 has 14 amino acids. V lost 6 bases to trimming and J lost 2 bases, with 13 bases between them. Indicated time point: longitudinal time-point 2. Unsorted libraries were generated from 2 million PBMCs. These cells had been stored in RNAlater at -80 C. The cDNA was generated by 5'RACE with 10-nucleotide random UMIs. Each CDR3 protein gets one entry after TCRdb re-called the 5' RACE reads with MiXCR. The sample comprises some 48,000 distinct CDR3 sequences, around 13% of which are singletons, and 4.5% to 5.5% rests with the top ten. These data come from a study of neurological immune-mediated disorders. Study-wide results and caveats: Multiple sclerosis patients had less TCR clonal expansion than even healthy controls, unlike HTLV-1-associated myelopathy.

The sequenced material came from PBMCs. This sequence joins TRBV12-3 or TRBV12-4 and TRBJ2-5; perhaps TRBD1 as D (6 bases). This TCR was sampled from a male donor with HTLV-1-associated myelopathy (HAM/TSP). CDR3 sequence (DNA): TGTGCCAGCAGCCGTGGACAGAATCAAGAGACCCAGTACTTC. Translation: CASSRGQNQETQYF.